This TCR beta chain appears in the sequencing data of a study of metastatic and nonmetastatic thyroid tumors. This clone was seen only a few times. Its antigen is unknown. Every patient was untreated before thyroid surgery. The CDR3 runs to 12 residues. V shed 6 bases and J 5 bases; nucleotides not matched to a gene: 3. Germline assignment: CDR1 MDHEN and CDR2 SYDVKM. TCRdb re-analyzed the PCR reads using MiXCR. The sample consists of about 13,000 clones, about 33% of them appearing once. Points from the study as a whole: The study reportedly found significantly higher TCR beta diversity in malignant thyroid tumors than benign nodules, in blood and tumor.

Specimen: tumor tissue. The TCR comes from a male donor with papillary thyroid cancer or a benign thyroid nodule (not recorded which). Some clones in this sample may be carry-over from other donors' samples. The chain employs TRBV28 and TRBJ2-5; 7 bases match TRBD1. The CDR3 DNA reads TGTGCCAGCAGCACAGGGGAGGAGACCCAGTACTTC. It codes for CASSTGEETQYF.